A selection of T cell receptor beta chains follows, all from one sample in a study of blood T cell repertoires in COVID-19. Assay: immunoSEQ multiplex PCR; the TCRdb copy retains only in-frame clones and omits some. The repertoire holds about 290,000 clones, with around four fifths as singletons. Sequenced input: peripheral blood. The receptors stem from a woman aged 45 to 65 with active or convalescent COVID-19. Both conserved end residues are part of each CDR3. Fields, in order: V gene, J gene, D gene, clone size, CDR3 DNA, CDR3 protein. A D gene is named only where the DNA matches it firmly. Rows give clone size only sometimes, using once, few, many, or a class for an expanded clone.

>TRBV15|TRBJ2-2|-|-
TGTGCCACCAGCATTCAGAACACCGGGGAGCTGTTTTTT
CATSIQNTGELFF
>TRBV6-5|TRBJ1-2|-|-
TGTGCCAGCAGTTACTCGTCCGGGAGTCGGGGCTACACCTTC
CASSYSSGSRGYTF
>TRBV28|TRBJ1-1|-|few
TGTGCCAGCCTATCACGGGGGTGGGGGATCACTGAAGCTTTCTTT
CASLSRGWGITEAFF
>TRBV11-1|TRBJ2-7|TRBD2|-
TGTGCCAGCAGCTTAGCGCCGGCGGGAGAACGCGAGCAGTACTTC
CASSLAPAGEREQYF
>TRBV12-5|TRBJ1-3|TRBD1|-
TGTGCTAGTGGACTAACAGGGGCCTCTGGAAACACCATATATTTT
CASGLTGASGNTIYF
>TRBV15|TRBJ1-2|-|-
TGTGCCACCAGCCTGGGAGGGGGGGGGCTTCCAATGGAACGCACCTTC
CATSLGGGGLPMERTF
>TRBV6-1|TRBJ1-5|-|-
TGTGCCAGCAGTGAATATAGCAATCAGCCCCAGCATTTT
CASSEYSNQPQHF
>TRBV2|TRBJ2-7|TRBD2|-
TGTGCCAGCAGGGGACTAGCCCGCTCCGAGCAGTACTTC
CASRGLARSEQYF
>TRBV15|TRBJ2-7|-|-
TGTGCCACCAGCAGGGCTGGGGCCGCCTACGAGCAGTACTTC
CATSRAGAAYEQYF
>TRBV28|TRBJ2-7|TRBD2|few
TGTGCCAGCAGTGTTAGCGGGAGGGCCAGATACGAGCAGTACTTC
CASSVSGRARYEQYF
>TRBV2|TRBJ2-3|TRBD2|-
TGTGCCAGCGGAGAACTAGCGGGCCTTAGCACAGATACGCAGTATTTT
CASGELAGLSTDTQYF
>TRBV19|TRBJ1-1|-|-
TGTGCCAGTAGTCACACACGCGGAGGAAACACTGAAGCTTTCTTT
CASSHTRGGNTEAFF
>TRBV5-1|TRBJ1-2|TRBD1|few
TGCGCCAGCAGCTTGGACCCGACAGGGGTGGATGGCTACACCTTC
CASSLDPTGVDGYTF
>TRBV5-1|TRBJ2-3|-|-
TGCGCCAGCAGCTCGGGACACCGCACAGATACGCAGTATTTT
CASSSGHRTDTQYF
>TRBV14|TRBJ2-1|TRBD2|-
TGTGCCAGCAGCCCCCTTACTAGCGGATACAATGAGCAGTTCTTC
CASSPLTSGYNEQFF
>TRBV13|TRBJ1-1|TRBD1|-
TGTGCCAGCAGTGCTGGGACAGGGCGAATCGGGAAAGCTTTCTTT
CASSAGTGRIGKAFF
>TRBV7-8|TRBJ2-3|TRBD2|-
TGTGCCAGCAGTCCCGGGAGGTTTGTAGATACGCAGTATTTT
CASSPGRFVDTQYF
>TRBV6-6|TRBJ1-6|-|-
TGTGCCAGCAGTTACACAGACAGGAGTTATTCACCCCTCCACTTT
CASSYTDRSYSPLHF
>TRBV7-9|TRBJ2-1|TRBD2|-
TGTGCCAGCAGCCCACCGGGACTAGCGGGAGTCCATGAGCAGTTCTTC
CASSPPGLAGVHEQFF
>TRBV3-1/TRBV3-2|TRBJ2-7|-|-
TGTGCCAGCAGCCAAGATAGAGTTAGCTACGAGCAGTACTTC
CASSQDRVSYEQYF
>TRBV5-1|TRBJ2-3|TRBD2|-
TGCGCCAGCAGCCGAAGGCCAGCGGGGAACACAGATACGCAGTATTTT
CASSRRPAGNTDTQYF
>TRBV2|TRBJ1-5|-|-
TGTGCCAGCAGTGAATCTCCGGGGGAGGATAGCAATCAGCCCCAGCATTTT
CASSESPGEDSNQPQHF
>TRBV5-1|TRBJ1-2|-|-
TGCGCCAGCAGCTTGGAAGGCAGGGTGAATGGCTACACCTTC
CASSLEGRVNGYTF
>TRBV15|TRBJ1-2|TRBD1|-
TGTGCCACCGCCGGGACAGCTAGCTATGGCTACACCTTC
CATAGTASYGYTF
>TRBV6-1|TRBJ2-7|TRBD2|-
TGTGCCAGCAGTGACGCCAGCGGGGGGGACGAGCAGTACTTC
CASSDASGGDEQYF
>TRBV7-9|TRBJ1-2|TRBD1|-
TGTGCCAGCAGCCCCACCAGGGGGATGAGTTATGGCTACACCTTC
CASSPTRGMSYGYTF
>TRBV5-4|TRBJ1-1|TRBD1|-
TGTGCCAGCAGCTGGGACAGGCGAGGGTTGAACACTGAAGCTTTCTTT
CASSWDRRGLNTEAFF
>TRBV28|TRBJ1-1|-|-
TGTGCCAGCAGTTTATACGCGATGAACACTGAAGCTTTCTTT
CASSLYAMNTEAFF
>TRBV7-8|TRBJ2-1|-|-
TGTGCCAGCAGCTTAGTCACAGGGAGTGAGCAGTTCTTC
CASSLVTGSEQFF
>TRBV19|TRBJ1-5|-|-
TGTGCCAGTAGTAAAGAGGGGAGGTTGGGCAATCAGCCCCAGCATTTT
CASSKEGRLGNQPQHF
>TRBV6-1|TRBJ2-7|TRBD1|-
TGTGCCAGCAGGGAACCGACAGGGCGGCTCCACTACGAGCAGTACTTC
CASREPTGRLHYEQYF
>TRBV30|TRBJ1-1|-|-
TGTGCCTGGAGTACCCTCCAGGGAAACACTGAAGCTTTCTTT
CAWSTLQGNTEAFF
>TRBV6-2/TRBV6-3|TRBJ2-1|TRBD2|-
TGTGCCAGCAGTTACACACTAGCGTATACCTACAATGAGCAGTTCTTC
CASSYTLAYTYNEQFF
>TRBV4-1|TRBJ2-2|-|many
TGCGCCAGCAGCCAAGAATCGAGACTGCAAGGAGTCGGGGAGCTGTTTTTT
CASSQESRLQGVGELFF
>TRBV29-1|TRBJ1-3|-|once
TGCAGCGGTACAGGAAACTCTGGAAACACCATATATTTT
CSGTGNSGNTIYF
>TRBV2|TRBJ2-7|-|-
TGTGCCAGCAGTGAGGGGTGGGGCGGGAAAGAGCAGTACTTC
CASSEGWGGKEQYF